This T cell receptor beta chain was sequenced in a study of control samples from healthy donors and cancer patients (dated by TCRdb to the early 2020s). Concerning this clone: No antigen is known for it. No base-level quality is on record; no much larger clone is a single base apart.

The library was built by means of the immunoSEQ multiplex PCR assay. Drawn from immuneACCESS, this table holds only the in-frame rearrangements with V and J called that TCRdb kept. Clones are partly lost; checked studies trace under half to an unresolved V gene and leave the rest unexplained. The sample table shows around 33,000 clones, and roughly nine tenths are seen once. Of the sample, 1.6% is held by the ten largest clones. From a lookup of the germline V gene, CDR1 and CDR2 are MDHEN and SYDVKM. V ends up 7 bases short and J 1 base short, with an unmatched junction base count of 15. The CDR3, cysteine through phenylalanine, is 18 amino acids long. Only the CDR3 DNA is retained, 54 bases long and in frame from the first base.

Sequenced input: PBMCs. This receptor was obtained from a woman aged 40 to 50 with lung cancer. The chain is made from TRBV28 and TRBJ2-3; 9 nucleotides in the junction match TRBD1. The nucleotide sequence reads TGTGCCAGCACCCGGGCCGGGACAGGGATAAGGGGCACAGATACGCAGTATTTT. This encodes CASTRAGTGIRGTDTQYF.